At least ten counts were recorded for the clone carrying this TCR beta chain. Its target is unknown. Investigators amplified TCR beta CDR3 regions from RNA transcripts. HTBI primers served in a first-round RT-PCR, which a second-round multiplex PCR followed. TCRdb processed the multiplex PCR reads anew with MiXCR; each CDR3 protein has one entry. The sample comprises about 400,000 distinct CDR3 sequences, roughly 20% of which are singletons, and 2.5% to 3.5% rests with the top ten. Germline CDR1 reads SEHNR; CDR2 reads FQNEAQ (reference sequence). CDR3 length equals 15 residues. V trimming: 2 bases; J trimming: 7 bases; junction bases outside the gene matches: 8. Clinicians made diagnoses from clinical symptoms, serum thyroxine, TRAb, thyroid ultrasound and orbital computed tomography. This entry is derived from a study of Graves' ophthalmopathy and Graves' hyperthyroidism. Study observations and caveats: Thyroid clonotypes that were expanded above 0.001 frequency mostly also appeared in blood.

The receptor was derived from a woman aged 18-29 years with stable Graves' hyperthyroidism. The chain couples TRBV7-9 to TRBJ2-1; TRBD2 matches 7 bases. Sequenced sample: peripheral blood. The CDR3 bases are TGTGCCAGCAGCTTATCGCGGGAGATTGAAAATGAGCAGTTCTTC. It encodes CASSLSREIENEQFF.